This is a list of T cell receptor beta chains from one sample in a study of T-cell reconstitution after alpha-beta-depleted transplantation in children. TCRdb called the PCR reads again in MiXCR, with one record for every CDR3 protein. This table has 600,000 or so distinct CDR3 sequences, 20% to 25% appearing once. The starting material was PBMCs, mostly from graft donor cells, obtained 360 days after TCRalphabeta/CD19-depleted stem cell transplant. Every receptor here comes from a boy less than two years old who had a stem cell transplant for acute myeloid leukemia, so the T cells may come from the graft donor. Each CDR3 is given with its conserved first and last residue. D genes are given only for firm matches. Only some rows state a clone size, as once, few, many or a class for expanded clones.

>many|TRBV2|TRBD2|TRBJ2-1
CASSVGRAFSSYNEQFF
TGTGCCAGCAGCGTGGGGAGGGCGTTTAGCTCCTACAATGAGCAGTTCTTC
>few|TRBV20-1|NA|TRBJ2-7
CSADPLSRQASYEQYF
TGCAGTGCGGACCCCTTATCCCGACAGGCCTCCTACGAGCAGTACTTC
>NA|TRBV19|NA|TRBJ2-1
CASSIWEPRGEQFF
TGTGCCAGTAGTATCTGGGAGCCCAGGGGTGAGCAGTTCTTC
>few|TRBV6-2/TRBV6-3|TRBD1|TRBJ1-5
CASSSHFDLDRGYLYSNQPQHF
TGTGCCAGCAGTTCTCATTTTGATTTAGACAGGGGATACCTATATAGCAATCAGCCCCAGCATTTT
>NA|TRBV12-3/TRBV12-4|NA|TRBJ2-2
CASCSRVRELFF
TGTGCCAGCTGTTCCCGCGTGCGGGAGCTGTTTTTT
>many|TRBV11-2|NA|TRBJ2-3
CASSRNRASTDTQYF
TGTGCCAGCAGCCGGAACAGGGCTAGCACAGATACGCAGTATTTT
>NA|TRBV15|TRBD1|TRBJ1-1
CATSRDLTGTEAFF
TGTGCCACCAGCAGAGATCTGACAGGGACTGAAGCTTTCTTT
>NA|TRBV12-3/TRBV12-4|TRBD1|TRBJ1-6
CASSPIDRGLSSSPLHF
TGTGCCAGCAGTCCCATCGACAGGGGCCTTTCAAGTTCACCCCTCCACTTT
>few|TRBV28|TRBD1|TRBJ2-5
CASRTGMETQYF
TGTGCCAGCAGGACAGGGATGGAGACCCAGTACTTC
>NA|TRBV7-2|NA|TRBJ2-3
CASSRGTLSGSLDTQYF
TGTGCCAGCAGCCGGGGGACCCTTAGCGGAAGTCTAGATACGCAGTATTTT
>NA|TRBV7-6|NA|TRBJ2-5
CASSLVVGGETQYF
TGTGCCAGCAGCTTAGTCGTGGGAGGAGAGACCCAGTACTTC
>few|TRBV12-3/TRBV12-4|NA|TRBJ2-3
CASSPTHTTTDTQYF
TGTGCCAGCAGTCCTACCCATACTACCACAGATACGCAGTATTTT
>NA|TRBV6-5|NA|TRBJ2-5
CASSYSTGGRIQETQYF
TGTGCCAGCAGTTACTCGACGGGGGGCAGGATCCAAGAGACCCAGTACTTC
>many|TRBV5-1|TRBD2|TRBJ2-2
CASSLAGANTGELFF
TGTGCCAGCAGTTTAGCGGGGGCTAACACCGGGGAGCTGTTTTTT
>few|TRBV18|NA|TRBJ1-6
CASSPRSSSYNSPLHF
TGTGCCAGCTCACCACGGTCCAGCTCCTATAATTCACCCCTCCACTTT
>many|TRBV15|NA|TRBJ2-4
CATTAGSSWAKNIQYF
TGTGCCACCACGGCGGGGAGTTCTTGGGCCAAAAACATTCAGTACTTC
>few|TRBV7-6|NA|TRBJ2-5
CASSLGQVNPLETQYF
TGTGCCAGCAGCTTAGGACAGGTGAACCCACTAGAGACCCAGTACTTC
>NA|TRBV4-3|NA|TRBJ2-3
CASSQGRGRFTDTQYF
TGCGCCAGCAGCCAAGGGAGGGGGCGATTCACAGATACGCAGTATTTT
>NA|TRBV10-3|NA|TRBJ2-1
CAISGGSSSYNEQFF
TGTGCCATCAGTGGTGGGTCTAGCTCCTACAATGAGCAGTTCTTC
>NA|TRBV12-3/TRBV12-4|NA|TRBJ2-1
CASSLGFRPVYNEQFF
TGTGCCAGCAGTTTAGGTTTTCGGCCAGTATACAATGAGCAGTTCTTC
>NA|TRBV10-3|NA|TRBJ2-7
CAISETSYEQYF
TGTGCCATCAGTGAGACCTCCTACGAGCAGTACTTC
>few|TRBV20-1|NA|TRBJ2-3
CSAIREEADTQYF
TGCAGTGCTATCAGGGAAGAGGCAGATACGCAGTATTTT
>many|TRBV6-2/TRBV6-3|NA|TRBJ2-1
CASSSGEGVGYNEQFF
TGTGCCAGCAGTTCCGGGGAGGGGGTGGGCTACAATGAGCAGTTCTTC
>many|TRBV15|TRBD2|TRBJ2-2
CATSRDRQRGHGELFF
TGTGCCACCAGCAGAGATCGTCAGCGGGGTCACGGGGAGCTGTTTTTT
>NA|TRBV29-1|NA|TRBJ1-5
CSVIPGGPNQPQHF
TGCAGCGTTATCCCGGGGGGACCCAATCAGCCCCAGCATTTT
>few|TRBV20-1|TRBD1|TRBJ2-5
CSARDLTGEALQETQYF
TGCAGTGCTAGAGACCTGACAGGGGAGGCACTACAAGAGACCCAGTACTTC
>few|TRBV6-5|TRBD2|TRBJ2-5
CASSYGAGGSQETQYF
TGTGCCAGCAGTTACGGGGCGGGGGGGAGCCAAGAGACCCAGTACTTC
>few|TRBV12-3/TRBV12-4|TRBD2|TRBJ2-1
CASGAGGVHEQFF
TGTGCCAGCGGCGCCGGGGGGGTCCATGAGCAGTTCTTC
>NA|TRBV5-1|NA|TRBJ2-1
CASSLLTNEQFF
TGCGCCAGCAGCTTGCTAACCAATGAGCAGTTCTTC
>NA|TRBV5-8|NA|TRBJ1-5
CASSLMAQGYQPQHF
TGTGCCAGCAGCTTGATGGCCCAGGGCTATCAGCCCCAGCATTTT
>NA|TRBV4-1|NA|TRBJ1-1
CASSPEPGLRGTEAFF
TGCGCCAGCAGCCCGGAACCGGGCCTTAGGGGCACTGAAGCTTTCTTT
>NA|TRBV27|NA|TRBJ1-5
CASSLGRRVSNQPQHF
TGTGCCAGCAGTTTAGGCAGACGTGTTAGCAATCAGCCCCAGCATTTT
>NA|TRBV4-3|TRBD1|TRBJ1-2
CASSQETGGNYGYTF
TGCGCCAGCAGCCAAGAGACAGGGGGTAACTATGGCTACACCTTC
>NA|TRBV20-1|NA|TRBJ1-5
CSARERGESTQPQHF
TGCAGTGCTAGAGAGCGGGGAGAGTCTACTCAGCCCCAGCATTTT
>many|TRBV7-9|TRBD2|TRBJ2-3
CASTVGGVTDTQYF
TGTGCCAGCACGGTCGGGGGGGTCACAGATACGCAGTATTTT
>once|TRBV7-2|TRBD1|TRBJ2-4
CASSFDRGFSKNIQYF
TGTGCCAGCAGCTTTGACAGGGGGTTTTCGAAAAACATTCAGTACTTC
>NA|TRBV9|NA|TRBJ1-6
CASSVEADSPLHF
TGTGCCAGCAGCGTAGAAGCGGATTCACCCCTCCACTTT
>few|TRBV6-2/TRBV6-3|NA|TRBJ2-7
CASSYFEYYEQYF
TGTGCCAGCAGTTACTTTGAGTACTACGAGCAGTACTTC
>many|TRBV27|TRBD1|TRBJ1-6
CASSTPGDSSYNSPLHF
TGTGCCAGCAGCACCCCTGGGGACAGCTCCTATAATTCACCCCTCCACTTT
>NA|TRBV4-2|NA|TRBJ1-2
CASSQAMSGIYGYTF
TGTGCCAGCAGCCAAGCCATGAGCGGGATCTATGGCTACACCTTC
>few|TRBV13|NA|TRBJ2-5
CASSLRGLAETQYF
TGTGCCAGCAGCTTAAGGGGTCTAGCGGAGACCCAGTACTTC
>many|TRBV5-5|NA|TRBJ1-1
CASSLKDRYTEAFF
TGTGCCAGCAGCTTGAAGGACAGATACACTGAAGCTTTCTTT
>many|TRBV20-1|TRBD2|TRBJ2-1
CSADRLAGNEQFF
TGCAGTGCTGACCGACTAGCGGGTAATGAGCAGTTCTTC
>NA|TRBV20-1|TRBD1|TRBJ2-4
CSARTGANIQYF
TGCAGTGCTAGGACAGGGGCAAACATTCAGTACTTC
>many|TRBV18|TRBD2|TRBJ2-3
CASSPGGGLLDTQYF
TGTGCCAGCTCACCAGGGGGGGGACTGTTGGATACGCAGTATTTT
>NA|TRBV5-1|NA|TRBJ1-2
CASSTSGADYGYTF
TGCGCCAGCAGCACATCAGGGGCGGACTATGGCTACACCTTC
>few|TRBV19|NA|TRBJ1-1
CASTTDLNTEAFF
TGTGCCAGCACTACCGACCTGAACACTGAAGCTTTCTTT
>few|TRBV15|TRBD1|TRBJ1-2
CATSRGRGSPCTF
TGTGCCACCAGCAGAGGCAGGGGGTCCCCCTGCACCTTC
>NA|TRBV20-1|TRBD2|TRBJ2-3
CSALAGAADTQYF
TGCAGTGCTTTAGCGGGGGCCGCAGATACGCAGTATTTT
>few|TRBV20-1|TRBD1|TRBJ2-6
CSAREGQGALGGANVLTF
TGCAGTGCTAGAGAGGGACAGGGGGCTTTGGGTGGGGCCAACGTCCTGACTTTC